What follows are 10 T cell receptor beta chains derived from one specimen sequenced in a study of cytomegalovirus exposure and HLA in healthy donors. Some clones are missing from TCRdb's copy, which holds only in-frame ones; the method was immunoSEQ multiplex PCR. The table lists about 160,000 clones, under 90% of them singletons, with roughly 4.2% in the top ten. Sequencing input: PBMCs. These receptors all stem from a man aged 18 to 30 in good health and CMV-seropositive.

The rearrangement uses TRBV28 and TRBJ1-1, with D hard to call. V lost 2 bases and J lost 1, with 14 bases in between. Germline V gives CDR1 MDHEN, CDR2 SYDVKM. This CDR3 comprises 16 residues. The CDR3 reads CASSLPLNYRNTEAFF. CDR3 nucleotides: TGTGCCAGCAGTTTACCCCTTAACTATCGGAACACTGAAGCTTTCTTT. Combining the CDR3 with reference TRBV28 and TRBJ1-1 gives the whole variable domain DVKVTQSSRYLVKRTGEKVFLECVQDMDHENMFWYRQDPGLGLRLIYFSYDVKMKEKGDIPEGYSVSREKKERFSLILESASTNQTSMYLCASSLPLNYRNTEAFFGQGTRLTVV.

The chain has TRBV23-1 and TRBJ1-2; no firm D call. TRBV23-1 is annotated as an ORF whose role is uncertain. Trimming pared 1 base from V and 3 bases from J, leaving 9 bases between. CDR3 length: 14 residues. CDR3 protein: CASSQFPYHYGYTF. The CDR3 coding sequence is TGCGCCAGCAGTCAATTCCCCTACCACTATGGCTACACCTTC.

The chain couples TRBV5-6 to TRBJ2-7; 12 bases fit TRBD2. The CDR3 sequence is 17 residues long. Trimming at V came to 0 bases and at J to 3 bases, leaving 7 bases not matched to a gene. The germline gives CDR1 SGHDT, CDR2 YYEEEE. The DNA of the CDR3 is TGTGCCAGCAGCTTGGCTGGACTAGCGGGAATCCACTACGAGCAGTACTTC. Its protein is CASSLAGLAGIHYEQYF.

The chain has TRBV2 and TRBJ2-1; 8 nucleotides align to TRBD2. This CDR3 has 16 residues. The germline CDR1 and CDR2 sequences are SNHLY and FYNNEI. V lost 6 bases to trimming and J lost 7 bases; unmatched junction nucleotides: 14. CDR3 protein: CASSPSAAPSGNEQFF. Here the CDR3 DNA reads TGTGCCAGCAGCCCATCGGCGGCACCTAGCGGGAATGAGCAGTTCTTC.

The rearrangement uses TRBV5-1 and TRBJ1-1; D is ambiguous. The CDR3 is made up of 15 amino acids. The V and J ends lost 0 bases and 4 bases respectively, with 13 bases between them. CDR1 is SGHRS, CDR2 YFSETQ, per germline. The CDR3 coding sequence is TGCGCCAGCAGCTTGGACCCTGACGGGATCACTGAAGCTTTCTTT. Protein: CASSLDPDGITEAFF.

The J gene is TRBJ1-2, the V gene TRBV28; 10 positions agree with TRBD1. The CDR3 consists of 16 residues. Germline values: CDR1 MDHEN, CDR2 SYDVKM. V dropped 3 bases and J dropped 0; count of bases not matched to a gene: 4. CDR3 in DNA: TGTGCCAGCAGTTTCCCAGGGACAGGGGCTAACTATGGCTACACCTTC. Its protein is CASSFPGTGANYGYTF.

The chain recombines TRBV7-9 with TRBJ2-1; TRBD2 matches 13 bases. The CDR3 runs to 17 residues. V shed 4 bases, J shed 5 bases, and the junction held 8 bases outside the gene matches. Germline V gene data show CDR1 as SEHNR and CDR2 as FQNEAQ (reference sequence). This chain's CDR3 is CASSSGTSGIIHNEQFF. The DNA of the CDR3 is TGTGCCAGCAGCTCCGGGACTAGCGGGATCATACACAATGAGCAGTTCTTC.

This chain links TRBV5-6 with TRBJ1-3; the D gene is possibly TRBD1 (6 bases). V dropped 7 bases and J dropped 2 bases, with 13 bases sitting between them. This CDR3 comprises 14 residues. From germline, CDR1 is SGHDT and CDR2 YYEEEE. The CDR3 spells CASWISGAGNTIYF. CDR3 coding DNA: TGTGCCAGCTGGATATCAGGGGCTGGAAACACCATATATTTT.

The rearrangement links TRBV2 to TRBJ2-3; 8 positions agree with TRBD1. The ends lost 2 bases at V and 0 bases at J; junction bases unmatched: 7. The germline CDR1 and CDR2 sequences are SNHLY and FYNNEI. The CDR3 runs to 17 residues. The CDR3 sequence: CASSEKGTGLSTDTQYF. The CDR3 coding sequence is TGTGCCAGCAGTGAAAAGGGGACAGGACTGAGCACAGATACGCAGTATTTT.

The table lists this clone with a few counts. The chain combines TRBV5-1 with TRBJ2-1; D is uncertain. V lost 0 bases, J lost 2 bases, and 12 bases lay in between. Germline-derived CDR1 and CDR2 are SGHRS and YFSETQ. The CDR3 has 16 amino acids. This CDR3 reads CASSLDASEAYNEQFF. The CDR3 DNA is TGCGCCAGCAGCTTGGATGCGAGTGAAGCCTACAATGAGCAGTTCTTC.